Each of the 31 T cell receptor beta chains below was sequenced from the same sample in a study of T cell responses to AZD1222 COVID-19 vaccine. Only in-frame clones appear in the TCRdb table, and some are missing; sequencing was by immunoSEQ multiplex PCR. The repertoire consists of 80,000 to 100,000 clones, with approximately 94% occurring once and the leading ten covering 10% to 15%. The sample consisted of peripheral blood, taken on day 0 of AZD1222 vaccination. Source of these receptors: an adult in good health.

V usage is TRBV7-2 and J usage is TRBJ2-3, with D maybe TRBD2 (5 bases). Germline V CDR1 and CDR2: SGHTA, FQGNSA. The CDR3 covers 17 residues. V lost 6 bases to trimming and J lost 2 bases, with 21 bases between them. The CDR3 loop is CASSPRGPSTITDTQYF. In DNA, the CDR3 is TGTGCCAGCAGTCCAAGAGGTCCTAGCACAATCACAGATACGCAGTATTTT.

Written as DNA, the CDR3 is TGTGCCAGCAGTGAAGGACAACGGAATTCACCCCTCCACTTT. Encoded protein: CASSEGQRNSPLHF. The rearrangement uses TRBV6-1 and TRBJ1-6; D is undetermined. The germline V and J ends were trimmed by 1 base and 7 bases, with 8 bases remaining between them. Germline V gene lookup returns CDR1 MNHNS and CDR2 SASEGT. The CDR3 is 14 amino acids.

The chain links TRBV18 to TRBJ1-3; D remains unclear. CDR3 length: 16 amino acids. V lost 3 bases and J lost 0, with 12 bases in between. CDR1 and CDR2 from the germline V gene are KGHSH and LQKENI. CDR3 DNA: TGTGCCAGCTCACCCAATTTACCTAACTCTGGAAACACCATATATTTT. This translates into CASSPNLPNSGNTIYF.

The genes are TRBV18 and TRBJ1-3, with TRBD1 identical over 7 bases. Losses at the gene ends were 4 bases for V and 4 bases for J; bases not matched to a gene: 7. Germline V gene lookup returns CDR1 KGHSH and CDR2 LQKENI. CDR3 length: 15 residues. CDR3 sequence reads: CASSRNRDSGNTIYF. The CDR3 DNA follows: TGTGCCAGCTCACGCAACCGGGACAGCGGAAACACCATATATTTT. The full variable domain, completed using reference TRBV18 and TRBJ1-3, is NAGVMQNPRHLVRRRGQEARLRCSPMKGHSHVYWYRQLPEEGLKFMVYLQKENIIDESGMPKERFSAEFPKEGPSILRIQQVVRGDSAAYFCASSRNRDSGNTIYFGEGSWLTVV.

The chain links TRBV6-1 to TRBJ1-2, with unresolved D. Germline CDR1 and CDR2: MNHNS and SASEGT. The V end lost 2 bases, the J end lost 4 bases, and 8 bases lay between the germline ends. This CDR3 has 13 residues. CDR3 amino acids: CASSEFRGYGYTF. The DNA of the CDR3 is TGTGCCAGCAGTGAATTTCGGGGCTATGGCTACACCTTC.

The chain recombines TRBV19 with TRBJ2-1; D may be TRBD2 (6 bases). Germline V gene lookup returns CDR1 LNHDA and CDR2 SQIVND (reference sequence). Trimming took off 6 bases at V and 0 bases at J, with 18 bases between the two ends. This CDR3 is 17 amino acids long. CDR3 bases: TGTGCCAGTAGCCTCCCCCCTGGAGGGATCTCCTACAATGAGCAGTTCTTC. Protein: CASSLPPGGISYNEQFF.

The chain carries TRBV2 and TRBJ2-1; 9 bases line up with TRBD2. The CDR3 is made up of 15 amino acids. V was pared by 8 bases and J by 4 bases, with 9 bases of the junction left unmatched. The germline CDR1 and CDR2 sequences are SNHLY and FYNNEI. CDR3 coding DNA: TGTGCCAGCGGGGGTATAGCGGGGGCGTACAATGAGCAGTTCTTC. Its translation is CASGGIAGAYNEQFF.

This CDR3 reads CASSIGGAYQPQHF. The CDR3 DNA reads TGTGCCAGCAGCATAGGGGGGGCGTATCAGCCCCAGCATTTT. The rearrangement uses TRBV5-4 and TRBJ1-5; D might be TRBD1 (6 bases). The CDR3 is made up of 14 amino acids. Germline V gene data show CDR1 as SGHNT and CDR2 as YYREEE (reference sequence). Trimming pared 4 bases from V and 5 bases from J, leaving 13 bases between.

V gene TRBV25-1 combines with J gene TRBJ1-5; 11 nucleotides agree with TRBD1. V shed 2 bases, J shed 3 bases, and the junction held 6 bases outside the gene matches. This CDR3 comprises 17 residues. Germline V gene data show CDR1 as MGHDK and CDR2 as SYGVNS. The CDR3 DNA sequence: TGTGCCAGCAGTGAACGGGGGGACAGGGGGAACAATCAGCCCCAGCATTTT. Amino acids: CASSERGDRGNNQPQHF.

The chain couples TRBV7-8 to TRBJ1-3, with a weak D call TRBD1 (6 bases). The length of the CDR3 is 13 residues. Trimming removed 5 bases from V and 4 bases from J, with 9 bases in between. The germline V gene has CDR1 SGHVS and CDR2 FQNEAQ. CDR3 amino acids: CASSRQGGNTIYF. CDR3 sequence (DNA): TGTGCCAGCAGCAGGCAGGGGGGAAACACCATATATTTT.

On this clone itself: The junction does not match germline at one end; this may be a read error. The rearrangement uses TRBV30 and TRBJ2-1, with a tentative D call TRBD2 (7 bases). The CDR3 has 15 residues. The germline CDR1 and CDR2 sequences are GTSNPN and SVGIG (reference sequence). CDR3 region: CAWSAWGGSHNEQFF. The CDR3 DNA sequence: TGTGCCTGGAGTGCGTGGGGGGGCTCCCACAATGAGCAGTTCTTC.

This clone appeared a few times. CDR3 bases: TGTGCCAGCTCACCAGGGGGCTCCTACAATGAGCAGTTCTTC. It translates to CASSPGGSYNEQFF. The rearrangement links TRBV18 to TRBJ2-1; perhaps D is TRBD1 or TRBD2 (5 bases each). Trimming stripped 2 bases from V and 0 bases from J, with 5 bases between. This CDR3 has 14 amino acids. Germline values: CDR1 KGHSH, CDR2 LQKENI.

V is TRBV5-4 and J is TRBJ1-3, with 8 bases aligning to TRBD1. Germline V gives CDR1 SGHNT, CDR2 YYREEE (reference sequence). The CDR3 length is 14 residues. Trimming removed 4 bases from V and 6 bases from J; junction bases left unmatched: 6. CDR3 bases: TGTGCCAGCAGCCCAGGGACAGGTCTAAACACCATATATTTT. Translating it yields CASSPGTGLNTIYF.

The chain joins TRBV28 to TRBJ1-1; TRBD1 agrees at 7 bases. CDR3 length: 14 residues. The ends lost 5 bases at V and 7 bases at J; junction bases unmatched: 10. CDR1 and CDR2 from the germline V gene are MDHEN and SYDVKM. CDR3 loop: CASSPWAGGFEAFF. The CDR3, as DNA: TGTGCCAGCAGTCCGTGGGCAGGGGGTTTTGAAGCTTTCTTT.

The chain has TRBV9 and TRBJ1-1; the D is unclear. The CDR3 spans 13 residues. CDR1 and CDR2 from the germline V gene are SGDLS and YYNGEE. V gave up 0 bases and J gave up 8 bases, with 11 bases separating them. The CDR3 sequence is CASSVAEGGEAFF. CDR3 bases: TGTGCCAGCAGCGTAGCAGAAGGAGGGGAAGCTTTCTTT.

V and J are TRBV5-6 and TRBJ2-7; 7 bases line up with TRBD1. The V segment lost 2 bases and the J segment 2 bases; nucleotides outside the gene matches: 4. Germline V gene lookup returns CDR1 SGHDT and CDR2 YYEEEE. This CDR3 region has 14 residues. The CDR3 DNA sequence: TGTGCCAGCAGCTTCCGGGACAGCACCTACGAGCAGTACTTC. Translating it yields CASSFRDSTYEQYF.

The chain links TRBV19 to TRBJ1-5, with a possible D match to TRBD1 (6 bases). Germline-derived CDR1 and CDR2 are LNHDA and SQIVND (reference sequence). The CDR3 consists of 15 residues. Trimming left V 4 bases short and J 2 bases short, with 12 bases between. The CDR3 loop is CASSTIQGGNQPQHF. In DNA form, the CDR3 reads TGTGCCAGTAGTACGATACAGGGAGGCAATCAGCCCCAGCATTTT.

The genes are TRBV19 and TRBJ1-2; D is uncertain. The CDR3 length is 14 residues. V dropped 6 bases and J dropped 5 bases, with 16 bases sitting between them. The germline V gene encodes CDR1 LNHDA and CDR2 SQIVND (reference sequence). In DNA, the CDR3 is TGTGCCAGTAGATTGGCGACGGATCCTTATGGCTACACCTTC. Its protein is CASRLATDPYGYTF.

The J gene is TRBJ2-3, the V gene TRBV5-1, with 7 bases aligning to TRBD1. The length of the CDR3 is 15 residues. CDR1 and CDR2 from the germline V gene are SGHRS and YFSETQ. Losses at the gene ends were 2 bases for V and 3 bases for J; bases not matched to a gene: 6. In nucleotides, the CDR3 is TGCGCCAGCAGCTTAAGGGGGCAGAGGACAGATACGCAGTATTTT. As protein: CASSLRGQRTDTQYF.

CDR3 residues: CASSSSDRTEAFF. The CDR3 DNA reads as TGTGCCAGCAGCTCATCCGACCGCACTGAAGCTTTCTTT. The chain has TRBV5-6 and TRBJ1-1; D is unclear. The CDR3 is 13 residues long. Trimming left V 3 bases short and J 4 bases short, with 10 bases between. Per germline, CDR1 SGHDT and CDR2 YYEEEE.

This chain uses TRBV7-2 with TRBJ2-5, with D uncertain. V shed 1 base and J shed 2 bases, with 5 bases lying between them. The CDR3 contains 13 residues. Germline loops: CDR1 SGHTA, CDR2 FQGNSA. The CDR3 protein is CASSLVLQETQYF. Here the CDR3 DNA reads TGTGCCAGCAGCTTAGTTTTGCAAGAGACCCAGTACTTC.

The CDR3 DNA reads as TGTGCCTGGAGTAGGACTAGCGGGGCCTCCTACAATGAGCAGTTCTTC. Protein: CAWSRTSGASYNEQFF. The genes are TRBV30 and TRBJ2-1; 12 nucleotides line up with TRBD2. V dropped 2 bases and J dropped 0; count of bases not matched to a gene: 2. The CDR3 length is 16 residues. Germline CDR1 is GTSNPN and CDR2 is SVGIG (reference sequence).

The chain is built from TRBV27 and TRBJ1-6, with D possibly matching TRBD1 (5 bases). V lost 2 bases, J lost 0 bases, and 8 bases lay in between. The V gene's germline CDR1 is MNHEY and CDR2 SMNVEV (reference sequence). The CDR3 is 16 residues long. The DNA for the CDR3 is TGTGCCAGCAGTTTAACGGACAACTCCTATAATTCACCCCTCCACTTT. Its translation is CASSLTDNSYNSPLHF.

The chain has TRBV25-1 and TRBJ1-1; D remains unclear. Germline lookup yields CDR1 MGHDK and CDR2 SYGVNS. The V and J ends lost 8 bases and 6 bases respectively, with 13 bases between them. This CDR3 region has 12 residues. The CDR3 region is CASRLASSEAFF. The CDR3 DNA reads TGTGCCAGCCGGTTGGCTTCCTCTGAAGCTTTCTTT.

The rearrangement uses TRBV19 and TRBJ2-2; D not certain. The CDR3 extends over 12 amino acids. V lost 6 bases and J 8 bases, leaving 10 bases between the germline ends. Germline V gene lookup returns CDR1 LNHDA and CDR2 SQIVND (reference sequence). This CDR3 reads CASSPPRGELFF. The CDR3, as DNA: TGTGCCAGTAGCCCTCCTAGGGGGGAGCTGTTTTTT.

V gene TRBV2 combines with J gene TRBJ1-5; D gene ambiguous. The germline V gene has CDR1 SNHLY and CDR2 FYNNEI. The V end was cut by 5 bases, the J end by 0 bases, with 11 bases between. This CDR3 region has 15 residues. The CDR3 reads CASSYNSYSNQPQHF. The CDR3 nucleotides read TGTGCCAGCAGTTACAACTCGTATAGCAATCAGCCCCAGCATTTT.

In this sample, this clone turned up a few times. This chain links TRBV6-1 with TRBJ1-6; D remains unclear. Germline assignment: CDR1 MNHNS and CDR2 SASEGT. The CDR3 is made up of 13 amino acids. Trimming left V 2 bases short and J 7 bases short, with 6 bases between. The CDR3 coding sequence is TGTGCCAGCAGTGAATACGGAAATTCACCCCTCCACTTT. It is translated as CASSEYGNSPLHF.

The gene calls are TRBV6-2 or TRBV6-3 and TRBJ1-2, with a tentative D call TRBD1 (5 bases). The CDR3 totals 14 residues. Deletions cut 5 bases from V and 4 bases from J, with 14 bases between. Germline V gene data show CDR1 as MNHEY and CDR2 as SVGEGT. The CDR3 region has the DNA TGTGCCAGCAGTCCCCGGGGGTTGTTCTATGGCTACACCTTC. Translation gives CASSPRGLFYGYTF.

The rearrangement uses TRBV6-1 and TRBJ1-2; D unresolved. Germline CDR1 and CDR2: MNHNS and SASEGT. This CDR3 has 11 residues. The ends were cut back, 2 bases at V and 7 bases at J, with 5 bases in the middle. DNA of the CDR3: TGTGCCAGCAGTGAAAATAGTGGCTACACCTTC. Protein product: CASSENSGYTF.

Only one count was recorded for this clone. The chain couples TRBV4-1 to TRBJ2-2; either TRBD1 or TRBD2 may supply D (7 bases each). The ends were cut back, 2 bases at V and 7 bases at J, with 32 bases in the middle. Germline-derived CDR1 and CDR2 are MGHRA and YSYEKL. The CDR3 is made up of 21 amino acids. DNA of the CDR3: TGCGCCAGCAGCCAAACTAAGTTAGGGGGGGCAGGGTCCGACAGGGACGGGGAGCTGTTTTTT. This gives the protein CASSQTKLGGAGSDRDGELFF.

This clone was found once. The chain carries TRBV19 and TRBJ1-2; D might be TRBD1 (6 bases). The CDR3 extends over 15 amino acids. Trimming pared 3 bases from V and 4 bases from J, leaving 15 bases between. From germline, CDR1 is LNHDA and CDR2 SQIVND (reference sequence). CDR3 sequence: CASSIQGRFGYGYTF. The CDR3 bases are TGTGCCAGTAGTATCCAGGGGCGCTTCGGCTATGGCTACACCTTC.